Presented here are 29 T cell receptor beta chains from one specimen sequenced in a study of sequential checkpoint blockade in melanoma. Profiling relied on immunoSEQ multiplex PCR, and the TCRdb table lists in-frame clones only, not all of them. The table includes around 26,000 clones, about 77% detected once. Stated treatment: randomized to nivolumab then ipilimumab (arm A) or the reverse (arm B). Here the sequenced sample was CD8+ T cells sorted from blood (inferred from file names), taken from a patient given nivolumab and ipilimumab in sequence. These receptors were obtained from a human donor with melanoma.

The chain links TRBV29-1 to TRBJ2-1, with TRBD2 matching over 9 bases. Germline-derived CDR1 and CDR2 are SQVTM and ANQGSEA. Germline trimming cut 2 bases from V and 2 bases from J; bases unmatched to any gene: 4. The CDR3 is 15 residues long. The CDR3 nucleotides are TGCAGCGTTGAAATTGTAGCGGGAGCCTACAATGAGCAGTTCTTC. This encodes CSVEIVAGAYNEQFF.

Only a few counts were recorded for this clone. This sequence joins TRBV19 and TRBJ2-1, with TRBD1 identical over 7 bases. The germline gives CDR1 LNHDA, CDR2 SQIVND (reference sequence). This CDR3 spans 16 amino acids. V trimming: 6 bases; J trimming: 8 bases; junction bases outside the gene matches: 16. Here the CDR3 reads CASSPQGDGTVDEQFF. The DNA of the CDR3 is TGTGCCAGTAGCCCCCAGGGGGACGGTACGGTAGATGAGCAGTTCTTC.

The rearrangement uses TRBV27 and TRBJ2-7; a weak D match, TRBD1 (6 bases). In germline, CDR1 is MNHEY, CDR2 SMNVEV (reference sequence). V was cut by 2 bases and J by 0 bases, with 17 bases left in between. The CDR3 is made up of 17 amino acids. CDR3 DNA sequence: TGTGCCAGCAGTTTAGGGAAGACAGGATCTCTCTCCTACGAGCAGTACTTC. This gives the protein CASSLGKTGSLSYEQYF.

The CDR3 spells CASSPMGGRELFF. CDR3 DNA sequence: TGCGCCAGCAGCCCTATGGGCGGGCGGGAGCTGTTTTTT. V is TRBV4-1 and J is TRBJ2-2; D possibly corresponds to TRBD2 (5 bases). Between the trimmed V and J ends, which lost 4 bases and 9 bases, there was a span of 12 bases. The CDR3 is 13 residues long. CDR1 and CDR2 (germline): MGHRA, YSYEKL.

V is TRBV7-9 and J is TRBJ1-2; 7 bases map to TRBD1. The CDR3 is 16 residues long. CDR1 SEHNR and CDR2 FQNEAQ come from the germline V gene (reference sequence). Trimming removed 1 base from V and 7 bases from J; junction bases left unmatched: 12. For the CDR3, the DNA is TGTGCCAGCAGCTTAGGAAGGGGGCACAGTATCGGTGGCTACACCTTC. It encodes CASSLGRGHSIGGYTF.

A note on this clone: The junction departs from germline at one end; a sequencing error may be responsible. CDR3 DNA sequence: TGTGCCAGCAGCGTAGGAGCGAATTCACCCCCCCACTTT. As protein: CASSVGANSPPHF. The V call is TRBV9, the J call TRBJ1-6; D call uncertain. This CDR3 is 13 amino acids long. Germline loops: CDR1 SGDLS, CDR2 YYNGEE.

The chain has TRBV9 and TRBJ1-2; the match to TRBD1 covers 7 bases. With 0 bases clipped from V and 4 bases from J, the junction kept 3 bases outside the gene matches. The germline V gene has CDR1 SGDLS and CDR2 YYNGEE. The length of the CDR3 is 14 residues. The CDR3 spells CASSVGDRVYGYTF. In DNA, the CDR3 is TGTGCCAGCAGCGTAGGGGACAGAGTCTATGGCTACACCTTC.

This chain links TRBV7-9 with TRBJ2-7; D is perhaps TRBD2 (6 bases). V dropped 5 bases and J dropped 4 bases, with 15 bases sitting between them. The CDR3 totals 14 residues. Germline assignment: CDR1 SEHNR and CDR2 FQNEAQ (reference sequence). This CDR3 reads CASSPPAGPYEQYF. The CDR3 nucleotides are TGTGCCAGCAGCCCGCCGGCGGGACCGTACGAGCAGTACTTC.

V usage is TRBV15 and J usage is TRBJ2-3; a weak D match, TRBD1 (5 bases). Germline V gene sequence: CDR1 LNHNV, CDR2 YYDKDF (reference sequence). CDR3 length: 16 amino acids. V shed 0 bases and J shed 4 bases, with 14 bases lying between them. CDR3 nucleotide sequence: TGTGCCACCAGCAGAGATCGGACACAGGCGGCAGATACGCAGTATTTT. This encodes CATSRDRTQAADTQYF.

The V gene is TRBV19, the J gene TRBJ2-7, with TRBD1 matching over 8 bases. V shed 5 bases, J shed 5 bases, and the junction held 11 bases outside the gene matches. The germline CDR1 and CDR2 sequences are LNHDA and SQIVND (reference sequence). CDR3 length: 15 amino acids. CDR3 in DNA: TGTGCCAGTAGTGCAGGGACAGGAATCACCCACGAGCAGTACTTC. This translates into CASSAGTGITHEQYF.

The chain employs TRBV4-3 and TRBJ1-2, with D unclear. This CDR3 contains 14 residues. With 1 base removed from V and 7 bases from J, the gap between germline ends came to 13 bases. The germline V gene encodes CDR1 LGHNA and CDR2 YSLEER. CDR3 nucleotides: TGCGCCAGCAGCCAAGGCGGCGAAGTCGGTGGCTACACCTTC. Encoded protein: CASSQGGEVGGYTF.

This clone was recorded only once. The chain is built from TRBV19 and TRBJ1-1; D unclear. Germline assignment: CDR1 LNHDA and CDR2 SQIVND (reference sequence). The CDR3 runs to 12 residues. Trimming took off 7 bases at V and 11 bases at J, with 17 bases between the two ends. The DNA for the CDR3 is TGTGCCAGTATTTCAGGAGGGCTCGGGGCTTTCTTT. Its protein is CASISGGLGAFF. Variable domain in full (rest from reference TRBV19 and TRBJ1-1): DGGITQSPKYLFRKEGQNVTLSCEQNLNHDAMYWYRQDPGQGLRLIYYSQIVNDFQKGDIAEGYSVSREKKESFPLTVTSAQKNPTAFYLCASISGGLGAFFGQGTRLTVV.

This clone was observed once. The chain combines TRBV7-3 with TRBJ2-7; D unresolved. The germline V gene encodes CDR1 SGHTA and CDR2 FQGTGA. CDR3 length equals 11 residues. Trimming took 7 bases from V and 0 from J, leaving 4 bases between them. CDR3 nucleotide sequence: TGTGCCAGCACCCTCTCCTACGAGCAGTACTTC. Translated: CASTLSYEQYF.

The V and J genes are TRBV29-1 and TRBJ2-1, with D possibly matching TRBD2 (6 bases). Germline V gene lookup returns CDR1 SQVTM and CDR2 ANQGSEA. The CDR3 is 14 residues long. Trimming removed 3 bases from V and 5 bases from J, with 14 bases in between. CDR3 amino acids: CSVDGLRANNEQFF. CDR3 DNA sequence: TGCAGCGTTGATGGACTACGGGCCAACAATGAGCAGTTCTTC.

V usage is TRBV9 and J usage is TRBJ2-5, with D possibly TRBD2 on 5 matching bases. The CDR3 is made up of 15 amino acids. The V and J ends lost 0 bases and 2 bases respectively, with 11 bases between them. The germline V gene encodes CDR1 SGDLS and CDR2 YYNGEE. The CDR3 loop is CASSVGTSAQETQYF. The CDR3 DNA sequence: TGTGCCAGCAGCGTAGGCACTAGTGCGCAAGAGACCCAGTACTTC.

The chain uses TRBV28 and TRBJ2-1; possible D gene TRBD1, 6 bases. Between the trimmed V and J ends, which lost 4 bases and 2 bases, there was a span of 9 bases. CDR1 is MDHEN and CDR2 is SYDVKM in the germline V gene. The CDR3 runs to 14 residues. The CDR3 sequence is CASSYPGAYNEQFF. The CDR3 bases are TGTGCCAGCAGTTACCCAGGGGCCTACAATGAGCAGTTCTTC.

The chain uses TRBV5-1 and TRBJ1-5, with a tentative D call TRBD1 (5 bases). Trimming removed 1 base at V and 5 bases at J, with 13 bases between. Per the germline V gene, CDR1 is SGHRS and CDR2 is YFSETQ. The CDR3 covers 15 residues. The CDR3 DNA is TGCGCCAGCAGCTTGTCAGGGTATTTCGATCAGCCCCAGCATTTT. Its protein product is CASSLSGYFDQPQHF. The whole variable domain, filled in from reference TRBV5-1 and TRBJ1-5, reads KAGVTQTPRYLIKTRGQQVTLSCSPISGHRSVSWYQQTPGQGLQFLFEYFSETQRNKGNFPGRFSGRQFSNSRSEMNVSTLELGDSALYLCASSLSGYFDQPQHFGDGTRLSIL.

The chain carries TRBV27 and TRBJ2-7; possibly TRBD2 for D (6 bases). The CDR3 runs 12 residues. CDR1 is MNHEY and CDR2 is SMNVEV in the germline V gene (reference sequence). The V end lost 6 bases, the J end lost 3 bases, and 9 bases lay between the germline ends. The CDR3 DNA is TGTGCCAGCAGGGGGGACTTCTACGAGCAGTACTTC. It codes for CASRGDFYEQYF.

The rearrangement uses TRBV7-8 and TRBJ2-3, with 11 bases matching TRBD2. CDR1 is SGHVS, CDR2 FQNEAQ, per germline. The V and J ends lost 5 bases and 2 bases, in that order; junction bases with no gene match: 3. This CDR3 has 15 amino acids. CDR3 bases: TGTGCCAGCAGCCTGACTAGCGGGGTCACAGATACGCAGTATTTT. It encodes CASSLTSGVTDTQYF.

The V call is TRBV28, the J call TRBJ1-4; 7 bases are shared with TRBD1. The J segment lost 0 bases and the V segment lost 6 bases, leaving 16 bases of the junction unmatched. Germline CDR1 and CDR2: MDHEN and SYDVKM. This CDR3 region has 19 residues. The CDR3 DNA reads as TGTGCCAGCAGCTGGGACAGACTAAAGCTCAGAACAACTAATGAAAAACTGTTTTTT. Translated: CASSWDRLKLRTTNEKLFF. The full variable domain, completed using reference TRBV28 and TRBJ1-4, is DVKVTQSSRYLVKRTGEKVFLECVQDMDHENMFWYRQDPGLGLRLIYFSYDVKMKEKGDIPEGYSVSREKKERFSLILESASTNQTSMYLCASSWDRLKLRTTNEKLFFGSGTQLSVL.

V and J are TRBV12-5 and TRBJ2-7, with TRBD1 identical over 7 bases. Germline CDR1 is LGHNT and CDR2 is FRNRAP. Germline trimming cut 6 bases from V and 2 bases from J; bases unmatched to any gene: 1. This CDR3 contains 12 residues. The CDR3 spells CASGQGTYEQYF. CDR3 sequence (DNA): TGTGCTAGTGGACAGGGGACCTACGAGCAGTACTTC. Based on the CDR3 plus reference TRBV12-5 and TRBJ2-7, the full variable domain is DARVTQTPRHKVTEMGQEVTMRCQPILGHNTVFWYRQTMMQGLELLAYFRNRAPLDDSGMPKDRFSAEMPDATLATLKIQPSEPRDSAVYFCASGQGTYEQYFGPGTRLTVT.

The chain recombines TRBV2 with TRBJ2-5; 9 bases map to TRBD1. The J segment lost 3 bases and the V segment lost 6 bases, leaving 5 bases of the junction unmatched. This CDR3 region has 14 residues. The germline gives CDR1 SNHLY, CDR2 FYNNEI. CDR3 region: CASRDRGIKETQYF. In nucleotides, the CDR3 is TGTGCCAGCAGGGACAGGGGAATCAAAGAGACCCAGTACTTC.

The chain has TRBV14 and TRBJ2-7, with D tentatively TRBD2 (5 bases). V shed 0 bases and J shed 3 bases, with 9 bases lying between them. In germline, CDR1 is SGHDN, CDR2 FVKESK. There are 14 residues in the CDR3. The CDR3 DNA reads as TGTGCCAGCAGCCAAGACGAGGGATTCTACGAGCAGTACTTC. It specifies CASSQDEGFYEQYF. Variable domain in full (rest from reference TRBV14 and TRBJ2-7): EAGVTQFPSHSVIEKGQTVTLRCDPISGHDNLYWYRRVMGKEIKFLLHFVKESKQDESGMPNNRFLAERTGGTYSTLKVQPAELEDSGVYFCASSQDEGFYEQYFGPGTRLTVT.

V is TRBV19 and J is TRBJ2-1, with 8 bases that match TRBD2. Germline trimming cut 7 bases from V and 7 bases from J; bases unmatched to any gene: 6. The CDR3 has 13 residues. The germline V gene encodes CDR1 LNHDA and CDR2 SQIVND (reference sequence). CDR3 DNA sequence: TGTGCCAGTACCACCCGGGGGGGGAATGAGCAGTTCTTC. Translated, it gives CASTTRGGNEQFF.

The chain carries TRBV7-9 and TRBJ2-7; 9 bases fit TRBD2. This CDR3 region has 14 residues. Germline assignment: CDR1 SEHNR and CDR2 FQNEAQ (reference sequence). Trimming cost V 4 bases and J 6 bases; bases outside gene matches: 7. CDR3 protein: CASSSLAGVSEQYF. CDR3 bases: TGTGCCAGCAGCTCATTAGCGGGAGTATCCGAGCAGTACTTC. The full variable domain, with the rest looked up from reference TRBV7-9 and TRBJ2-7, is DTGVSQNPRHKITKRGQNVTFRCDPISEHNRLYWYRQTLGQGPEFLTYFQNEAQLEKSRLLSDRFSAERPKGSFSTLEIQRTEQGDSAMYLCASSSLAGVSEQYFGPGTRLTVT.

This chain joins TRBV21-1 and TRBJ2-7; TRBD1 is the table's D call, not checked against the DNA. TRBV21-1 is assigned pseudogene status. The CDR3 totals 13 residues. CDR3 sequence (DNA): TGTGCCAGCAGCAAAGTTAAGGGGTGCGAGCAGTACTTC. Encoded protein: CASSKVKGCEQYF.

CDR3 amino acids: CASSPEDRAGSLNTDTQYF. In nucleotides, the CDR3 is TGTGCCAGCAGCCCTGAGGACAGGGCGGGGAGTCTTAACACAGATACGCAGTATTTT. The chain recombines TRBV7-3 with TRBJ2-3, with 8 bases matching TRBD1. The germline V gene has CDR1 SGHTA and CDR2 FQGTGA. V was pared by 5 bases and J by 2 bases, with 18 bases of the junction left unmatched. The CDR3 runs 19 residues.

V usage is TRBV27 and J usage is TRBJ1-1; D unresolved. CDR3 length: 14 amino acids. The V end was cut by 3 bases, the J end by 2 bases, with 10 bases between. Germline lookup yields CDR1 MNHEY and CDR2 SMNVEV (reference sequence). CDR3 coding DNA: TGTGCCAGCAGTTTTGGCGCGGGAAACACTGAAGCTTTCTTT. This sequence encodes CASSFGAGNTEAFF.

The chain employs TRBV30 and TRBJ2-2, with 8 bases fitting TRBD1. This CDR3 comprises 18 residues. Germline V gives CDR1 GTSNPN, CDR2 SVGIG (reference sequence). V lost 4 bases to trimming and J lost 0 bases; unmatched junction nucleotides: 13. The CDR3 DNA follows: TGTGCCTGGACGGCCGGGACAGGAGTATTCGCGAACACCGGGGAGCTGTTTTTT. Encoded protein: CAWTAGTGVFANTGELFF.